This T cell receptor beta chain was profiled in a study of OX40 agonist ivuxolimab in advanced cancers. The wider study: Partial responses were observed in three patients, of whom one had hepatocellular carcinoma and two had cutaneous melanoma.

V was cut by 4 bases and J by 4 bases, with 5 bases left in between. This CDR3 contains 11 residues. Germline V gene lookup returns CDR1 SGHAT and CDR2 FQNNGV. As for this clone: Its antigen is undetermined.

Study-level findings and limits: On average, a greater number of expanded clones characterised CD8+ T cells relative to CD4+.

Clones were sequenced by immunoSEQ multiplex PCR, and TCRdb holds only the in-frame ones, with some missing. The sample lists approximately 62,000 clones, 80% to 95% occurring once. This rearrangement joins TRBV11-2 to TRBJ2-7; D not resolved. Sequencing used CD4+ or CD8+ T cells sorted from blood, obtained in a trial of the OX40 agonist ivuxolimab. This clonotype was obtained from an adult with an advanced solid tumor such as melanoma, head and neck, liver or kidney cancer. The CDR3 nucleotides are TGTGCCAGCAGCTCTCTTTACGAGCAGTACTTC. This sequence encodes CASSSLYEQYF.